At least ten counts were recorded for the clone carrying this T cell receptor beta chain. Its antigen is not identified. The sample originates from a study of T cells after posttransplantation cyclophosphamide. The repertoire was sequenced with immunoSEQ multiplex PCR; TCRdb's copy has only in-frame clones and lacks some. The table lists under 50,000 clones, with no singletons. General observations from the study: TRB clonality was highly associated with recipient CMV seropositivity and reactivation.

Sequencing was carried out using PBMCs. This sequence originates from a woman in her 50s in good health and a related stem cell transplant donor.

The CDR3 DNA reads TGTGCCTGGAGTGGCAGGGGTTTTACCTATGGCTACACCTTC. This translates into CAWSGRGFTYGYTF. This chain connects TRBV30 to TRBJ1-2; D perhaps matches TRBD1 (6 bases). The V end lost 1 base, the J end lost 4 bases, and 13 bases lay between the germline ends. This CDR3 comprises 14 residues. Per germline, CDR1 GTSNPN and CDR2 SVGIG (reference sequence). Supplemented by reference TRBV30 and TRBJ1-2, the full variable domain reads SQTIHQWPATLVQPVGSPLSLECTVEGTSNPNLYWYRQAAGRGLQLLFYSVGIGQISSEVPQNLSASRPQDRQFILSSKKLLLSDSGFYLCAWSGRGFTYGYTFGSGTRLTVV.